This T cell receptor beta chain was captured by sequencing in a study of beta chain features in type 1 diabetes. Findings of the study overall: The study left unresolved whether HLA type influences TCRB rearrangement.

About this clone: Its specificity is unknown. Other DNA sequences of this sample code for an identical CDR3.

Unmatched junction bases numbered 6, after V lost 1 base and J lost 6 bases. This CDR3 contains 14 residues. Germline V gene data show CDR1 as KGHSH and CDR2 as LQKENI. Every bit of the isolated RNA underwent reverse transcription, so sequencing read expressed TCRB transcripts. Assay: immunoSEQ multiplex PCR; the TCRdb copy retains only in-frame clones and omits some. The sample contains a few hundred thousand clones, about 30% of which appear only once. Sequencing used naive CD4+ T cells from blood. This receptor was identified in a man between 18 and 35 years old in good health. V and J are TRBV18 and TRBJ2-7; 7 nucleotides align to TRBD2. In DNA, the CDR3 is TGTGCCAGCTCACCACTTGCGGGAGTGGGCGAGCAGTACTTC. The encoded protein is CASSPLAGVGEQYF.